A selection of T cell receptor beta chains follows, all from one sample in a study of human T cells and chemical hapten exposure. TCRdb redid the calling of the RACE reads with MiXCR, one entry per CDR3 protein. Among 85,000 to 95,000 distinct CDR3 sequences, approximately 11% were seen once, and the ten largest hold around 2.1%. Source: whole blood, taken in connection with sensitization to the hapten diphenylcyclopropenone (DPC). The receptors were gathered from a man aged 35 to 55 with alopecia areata. Some clones in this sample may be carry-over from other donors' samples. CDR3s include the opening cysteine and the closing phenylalanine or tryptophan. D genes are given only for firm matches. Rows may omit the clone size; those that give it use once, few, many or a size class.

cdr3_aa cdr3_nt v_call d_call j_call clone_size
CASRPSSGSSGELFF TGTGCCAGCAGACCGAGTAGCGGGAGTTCCGGGGAGCTGTTTTTT TRBV2 TRBD2 TRBJ2-2 NA
CASSSQQGAEGEAFF TGTGCCAGCAGTTCCCAACAGGGGGCCGAAGGTGAAGCTTTCTTT TRBV6-2/TRBV6-3 TRBD1 TRBJ1-1 few
CSARVIRQGNYGYTF TGCAGTGCTAGAGTGATCCGACAGGGGAACTATGGCTACACCTTC TRBV20-1 TRBD1 TRBJ1-2 many
CASSYSEGNRLPPTYGYTF TGTGCCAGCAGTTACTCGGAAGGAAACCGACTGCCCCCCACGTATGGCTACACCTTC TRBV6-2/TRBV6-3 NA TRBJ1-2 many
CASSPPNKETQYF TGTGCCAGCAGCCCGCCGAACAAAGAGACCCAGTACTTC TRBV9 NA TRBJ2-5 NA
CSARVKLAGLGDTQYF TGCAGTGCTAGAGTCAAACTAGCGGGACTCGGAGATACGCAGTATTTT TRBV20-1 TRBD2 TRBJ2-3 many
CASSQGGSYEQYF TGTGCCAGCAGCCAGGGGGGGTCCTACGAGCAGTACTTC TRBV2 NA TRBJ2-7 few
CASSSIRGAGSYEQYF TGTGCCAGCAGTTCGATTCGGGGAGCGGGCTCCTACGAGCAGTACTTC TRBV7-9 NA TRBJ2-7 few
CSARVVTGRRTEAFF TGCAGTGCTAGAGTAGTTACGGGGCGGAGGACTGAAGCTTTCTTT TRBV20-1 NA TRBJ1-1 many
CASSRRGGNYNEQFF TGTGCCAGCAGCCGGCGCGGTGGTAATTACAATGAGCAGTTCTTC TRBV7-8 NA TRBJ2-1 few
CASSLPGAGGGNIQYF TGTGCCAGCAGTTTGCCAGGAGCGGGAGGTGGGAACATTCAGTACTTC TRBV28 TRBD2 TRBJ2-4 NA
CASSQDGRGLAGTDTQYF TGTGCCAGCAGCCAAGATGGGCGAGGACTAGCGGGGACAGATACGCAGTATTTT TRBV4-2 TRBD2 TRBJ2-3 NA
CASSVGGSWDEQYF TGTGCCAGCAGTGTCGGCGGGAGTTGGGACGAGCAGTACTTC TRBV25-1 TRBD2 TRBJ2-7 NA
CASRGAGTSGDNEQFF TGTGCCAGCAGGGGGGCCGGGACTAGCGGAGACAATGAGCAGTTCTTC TRBV6-2/TRBV6-3 TRBD2 TRBJ2-1 NA
CASSFSTRGVETQYF TGTGCCAGCAGCTTTTCTACCAGGGGAGTGGAGACCCAGTACTTC TRBV7-8 NA TRBJ2-5 NA
CASSQEGGEAFF TGCGCCAGCAGCCAAGAGGGGGGTGAAGCTTTCTTT TRBV4-1 NA TRBJ1-1 many
CSVGTGASTDTQYF TGCAGCGTGGGCACAGGGGCAAGCACAGATACGCAGTATTTT TRBV29-1 TRBD1 TRBJ2-3 few